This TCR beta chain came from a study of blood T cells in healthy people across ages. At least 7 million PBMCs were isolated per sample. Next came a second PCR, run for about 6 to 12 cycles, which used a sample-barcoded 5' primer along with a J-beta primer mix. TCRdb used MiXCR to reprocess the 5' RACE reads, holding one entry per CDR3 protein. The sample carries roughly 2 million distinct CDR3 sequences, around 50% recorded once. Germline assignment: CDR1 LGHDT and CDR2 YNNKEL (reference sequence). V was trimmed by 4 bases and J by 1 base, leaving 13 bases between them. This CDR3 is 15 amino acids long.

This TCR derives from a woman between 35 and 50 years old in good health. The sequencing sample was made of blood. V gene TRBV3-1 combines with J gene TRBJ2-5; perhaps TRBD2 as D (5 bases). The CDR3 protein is CASSRLSVVQETQYF. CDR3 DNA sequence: TGTGCCAGCAGCCGTCTTAGCGTTGTCCAAGAGACCCAGTACTTC.